This T cell receptor (beta chain) is drawn from a study of blood T cell repertoires in COVID-19. Trimming shortened V by 5 bases and J by 5 bases, and 15 bases separated the two germline ends. CDR3 length: 14 amino acids. Germline lookup yields CDR1 MDHEN and CDR2 SYDVKM. As processed by the authors: The authors estimated nucleated cell counts from reference gene primer amplification. Data came from immunoSEQ multiplex PCR; TCRdb stores just in-frame clones and leaves some out. V, J and clone size were drawn from that table, and D and trimming were deduced from the DNA. The sample has 95,000 to 120,000 clones, approximately 91% seen once.

The sequencing input was peripheral blood. The genes are TRBV28 and TRBJ1-1, with D possibly being TRBD1 (6 bases). The source of this sequence is a woman aged 70-85 years who had recovered from COVID-19. DNA for the CDR3: TGTGCCAGCAGTCTCCGGGGGGCGCGGACTGAAGCTTTCTTT. It is translated as CASSLRGARTEAFF.